The 28 T cell receptor beta chains in this list originate from one sample, sequenced in a study of Graves' ophthalmopathy and Graves' hyperthyroidism. RNA served as the template for amplifying TCR beta CDR3 regions. The workflow started with a first-round RT-PCR run with HTBI primers and then moved on to a second-round multiplex PCR. TCRdb re-derived calls from the multiplex PCR reads in MiXCR, one entry per CDR3 protein. The sample has 300,000 to 450,000 distinct CDR3 sequences; about 15% are singletons. The sample consisted of peripheral blood. The origin of the receptors is an adult woman with stable Graves' hyperthyroidism.

This clonotype showed up many times. This rearrangement joins TRBV20-1 to TRBJ1-5; no firm D call. CDR3 length: 12 amino acids. In germline, CDR1 is DFQATT, CDR2 SNEGSKA (reference sequence). For the CDR3, the DNA is TGCAGCGCGGCGGCAAGCAATCAGCCCCAGCATTTT. It translates to CSAAASNQPQHF.

At least ten counts were recorded for this clonotype. It may be a read error: a sequence one base away is much more abundant. The rearrangement links TRBV28 to TRBJ2-7; 7 bases match TRBD1. After removal of 6 bases from V and 0 bases from J, the junction contained 2 bases not matched to a gene. Germline V gene lookup returns CDR1 MDHEN and CDR2 SYDVKM. The length of the CDR3 is 13 residues. The CDR3 protein is CASRDRSSYEQYF. The DNA for the CDR3 is TGTGCCAGCAGGGACAGGAGCTCCTACGAGCAGTACTTC.

The V gene is TRBV30, the J gene TRBJ2-7; tentatively, D is TRBD2 (5 bases). This CDR3 has 11 residues. Germline CDR1 reads GTSNPN; CDR2 reads SVGIG (reference sequence). V was pared by 4 bases and J by 8 bases, with 12 bases between. The CDR3 sequence is CAWTSPWKQYF. The CDR3 DNA sequence: TGTGCCTGGACTAGCCCTTGGAAGCAGTACTTC.

This clonotype was seen a handful of times. This may arise from a read error, as a much more abundant clone is one base away. This sequence joins TRBV19 and TRBJ1-1; D unclear. CDR3 length: 15 amino acids. Germline V lookup: CDR1 LNHDA, CDR2 SQIVND (reference sequence). The CDR3 region is CASSDPWSGGTEALF. DNA of the CDR3: TGTGCCAGTAGTGACCCTTGGAGCGGAGGCACTGAAGCTCTCTTT.

This clonotype showed up many times. The chain carries TRBV19 and TRBJ1-1, with D unresolved. CDR3 size: 15 residues. V dropped 1 base and J dropped 1 base, with 10 bases sitting between them. The germline V gene has CDR1 LNHDA and CDR2 SQIVND (reference sequence). The CDR3: CASSIASRPNTEAFF. The DNA for the CDR3 is TGTGCCAGTAGTATAGCCTCACGACCGAACACTGAAGCTTTCTTT.

This clonotype was counted at least ten times. This CDR3 reads CASSPGTGNGYTF. CDR3 coding DNA: TGTGCCAGCTCACCAGGGACGGGGAATGGCTACACCTTC. The chain links TRBV18 to TRBJ1-2; tentatively, D is TRBD1 (5 bases). Germline V CDR1 and CDR2: KGHSH, LQKENI. This CDR3 region has 13 residues. V gave up 2 bases and J gave up 6 bases, with 10 bases separating them.

Many counts were recorded for this clonotype. Compared with germline, one end of the junction differs, possibly owing to a read error. The chain couples TRBV29-1 to TRBJ2-7; D gene uncertain. The CDR3 sequence is 12 residues long. Germline V gene lookup returns CDR1 SQVTM and CDR2 ANQGSEA. The CDR3 reads CSVEAQNYKQYF. The CDR3 DNA follows: TGCAGCGTTGAGGCTCAGAACTACAAGCAGTACTTC.

J is TRBJ1-1 and V is TRBV3-1; D might be TRBD1 (5 bases). The V gene's germline CDR1 is LGHDT and CDR2 YNNKEL (reference sequence). Trimming left V 4 bases short and J 10 bases short, with 22 bases between. This CDR3 has 15 residues. The CDR3 DNA follows: TGTGCCAGCAGCCCACTCGAGCACCGGGCTGGGGGAGCTTTCTTT. This encodes CASSPLEHRAGGAFF.

In this sample, this clonotype turned up many times. The J gene is TRBJ2-5, the V gene TRBV6-5; tentatively, D is TRBD1 (6 bases). V shed 0 bases and J shed 2 bases, with 13 bases lying between them. There are 16 residues in the CDR3. Germline V gene sequence: CDR1 MNHEY, CDR2 SVGAGI. CDR3 nucleotides: TGTGCCAGCAGTTACTCCACAGGGAGAAAGCAAGAGACCCAGTACTTC. Its protein is CASSYSTGRKQETQYF.

This clonotype was found a few times. V is TRBV19 and J is TRBJ1-5; a weak D match, TRBD1 (6 bases). V lost 3 bases and J 4 bases, leaving 16 bases between the germline ends. Germline assignment: CDR1 LNHDA and CDR2 SQIVND (reference sequence). The CDR3 consists of 16 residues. The CDR3 protein is CASSMRQGQDNQPQHF. DNA for the CDR3: TGTGCCAGTAGTATGAGGCAGGGGCAAGATAATCAGCCCCAGCATTTT.

The V gene is TRBV6-5, the J gene TRBJ1-5, with D uncertain. The CDR3 runs 14 residues. The V and J ends lost 2 bases and 6 bases respectively, with 11 bases between them. Germline CDR1 reads MNHEY; CDR2 reads SVGAGI. The CDR3 loop is CASSYLRRPQPQHF. Written as DNA, the CDR3 is TGTGCCAGCAGTTACCTCAGACGTCCTCAGCCCCAGCATTTT.

This clonotype was detected only a few times. This chain uses TRBV2 with TRBJ1-5; D call uncertain. The CDR3 has 16 residues. The V end lost 3 bases, the J end lost 3 bases, and 15 bases lay between the germline ends. Germline V lookup: CDR1 SNHLY, CDR2 FYNNEI. The DNA of the CDR3 is TGTGCCAGCAGTGAGGAGGGCCGGGAAACCAATCAGCCCCAGCATTTT. It yields the protein CASSEEGRETNQPQHF.

This clonotype was counted many times. Written as DNA, the CDR3 is TGCAGCGTTCTAAGGGGGGATGGAGGAAACGAGCAGTACTTC. Protein product: CSVLRGDGGNEQYF. The genes are TRBV29-1 and TRBJ2-7; either TRBD1 or TRBD2 may supply D (6 bases each). The CDR3 is 14 amino acids. The V gene lost 5 bases and the J gene lost 5 bases, with 19 bases spanning the gap. Germline CDR1 is SQVTM and CDR2 is ANQGSEA.

This clonotype was detected ten times or more. The junction departs from germline at one end; a sequencing error may be responsible. This rearrangement joins TRBV7-7 to TRBJ2-6, with 9 positions matching TRBD1. The germline gives CDR1 SSHAT, CDR2 FNYEAQ (reference sequence). This CDR3 is 18 amino acids long. CDR3 nucleotide sequence: TGTGCTAGCAGTCCGACCATGGGACAGGGAGCTGGGGCCAACGTCCTGACTTTC. It codes for CASSPTMGQGAGANVLTF.

This clonotype was detected many times. The chain couples TRBV2 to TRBJ2-2, with D perhaps assigned TRBD1 or TRBD2 (5 bases each). Germline assignment: CDR1 SNHLY and CDR2 FYNNEI. CDR3 size: 14 residues. V lost 6 bases and J lost 6, with 14 bases in between. Here the CDR3 reads CASRRGDLAGELFF. The CDR3 DNA sequence: TGTGCCAGCAGGAGGGGCGACCTGGCCGGGGAGCTGTTTTTT.

A note on this clonotype: A clone one base away is much larger, so this may be a read error. The rearrangement links TRBV20-1 to TRBJ2-5; D may be TRBD1 or TRBD2 (5 bases each). V was clipped by 5 bases and J by 1 base, with 11 bases between them. The CDR3 is 13 amino acids. Per the germline V gene, CDR1 is DFQATT and CDR2 is SNEGSKA (reference sequence). The CDR3 nucleotides are TGCAGTGCTCCACCGGGACCCCAAGAGACCCAGTACTTC. This translates into CSAPPGPQETQYF.

This clonotype was counted at least ten times. This rearrangement joins TRBV28 to TRBJ2-7; D remains ambiguous. V was trimmed by 3 bases and J by 5 bases, leaving 8 bases between them. Looked up from germline, CDR1 is MDHEN and CDR2 is SYDVKM. The CDR3 contains 12 residues. The CDR3 loop is CASSFLFNEQYF. The CDR3 DNA follows: TGTGCCAGCAGTTTCCTTTTTAACGAGCAGTACTTC.

In its sample, this clonotype was seen many times. The J gene is TRBJ2-5, the V gene TRBV28; D remains ambiguous. V lost 8 bases to trimming and J lost 7 bases, with 20 bases between them. The CDR3 loop spans 14 amino acids. Germline loops: CDR1 MDHEN, CDR2 SYDVKM. This CDR3 reads CASGTHSAAGTQYF. CDR3 DNA: TGTGCCAGCGGCACCCACTCGGCGGCCGGGACCCAGTACTTC.

This clonotype has a count of ten or more. CDR3 region: CASSPQSGLETQYF. The CDR3 region has the DNA TGTGCCAGCAGTCCCCAGAGTGGTTTGGAGACCCAGTACTTC. This chain uses TRBV28 with TRBJ2-5; D is undetermined. This CDR3 is 14 amino acids long. V lost 5 bases and J 5 bases, leaving 15 bases between the germline ends. Per the germline V gene, CDR1 is MDHEN and CDR2 is SYDVKM.

This clonotype has at least ten counts. J is TRBJ2-5 and V is TRBV6-2 or TRBV6-3, with D possibly being TRBD2 (5 bases). The V gene lost 2 bases and the J gene lost 1 base, with 23 bases spanning the gap. The CDR3 runs to 19 residues. The germline CDR1 and CDR2 sequences are MNHEY and SVGEGT. The DNA of the CDR3 is TGTGCCAGCAGTTACCCGAGGGTCCCCACCGGACGTCCCCAAGAGACCCAGTACTTC. It translates to CASSYPRVPTGRPQETQYF.

There are many counts of this clonotype. Since no conserved phenylalanine or tryptophan closes the CDR3, a read error is the likely cause. The V and J genes are TRBV20-1 and TRBJ2-7; no firm D call. Germline CDR1 and CDR2: DFQATT and SNEGSKA (reference sequence). This CDR3 is 12 amino acids long. Trimming stripped 0 bases from V and 6 bases from J, with 9 bases between. CDR3 protein: CSAREAKGEQYL. CDR3 DNA sequence: TGCAGTGCTAGAGAAGCTAAGGGCGAGCAGTACCTC.

This clonotype was observed many times. V gene TRBV5-1 combines with J gene TRBJ2-7; the D is unclear. V lost 0 bases and J 3 bases, leaving 13 bases between the germline ends. The CDR3 is 15 residues long. Germline V lookup: CDR1 SGHRS, CDR2 YFSETQ. Here the CDR3 reads CASSLGLGSYYEQYF. The CDR3 DNA sequence: TGCGCCAGCAGCTTGGGACTGGGCTCATACTACGAGCAGTACTTC.

This clonotype was seen many times. This sequence joins TRBV25-1 and TRBJ2-5, with a possible D match to TRBD2 (8 bases). Germline V gene sequence: CDR1 MGHDK, CDR2 SYGVNS. The CDR3 is 19 residues long. V lost 5 bases and J lost 3, with 28 bases in between. CDR3 DNA sequence: TGTGCCAGCAGTCGGGGGGGGCTGACGCAGGGGGGTCCCAAAGAGACCCAGTACTTC. This codes for CASSRGGLTQGGPKETQYF. The complete variable domain, with remaining parts taken from reference TRBV25-1 and TRBJ2-5, reads EADIYQTPRYLVIGTGKKITLECSQTMGHDKMYWYQQDPGMELHLIHYSYGVNSTEKGDLSSESTVSRIRTEHFPLTLESARPSHTSQYLCASSRGGLTQGGPKETQYFGPGTRLLVL.

This clonotype was found once. The chain has TRBV6-1 and TRBJ1-1; D is possibly TRBD1 (6 bases). Germline V lookup: CDR1 MNHNS, CDR2 SASEGT. The length of the CDR3 is 16 residues. The ends were cut back, 7 bases at V and 6 bases at J, with 24 bases in the middle. The CDR3 region has the DNA TGTGCCAGCAAAAGACAGGTTGGAGGTATACACGCTGAAGCTTTCTTT. It specifies CASKRQVGGIHAEAFF.

This clonotype was recorded at least ten times. This chain uses TRBV20-1 with TRBJ2-7; TRBD2 aligns across 7 bases. CDR3 size: 11 residues. Trimming took 0 bases from V and 12 from J; bases not matched to a gene: 5. In germline, CDR1 is DFQATT, CDR2 SNEGSKA (reference sequence). Here the CDR3 reads CSARDKGGVYF. CDR3 coding DNA: TGCAGTGCTAGAGATAAGGGAGGGGTGTACTTC.

The sample holds many counts of this clonotype. The rearrangement uses TRBV29-1 and TRBJ1-2; D is ambiguous. V lost 3 bases and J lost 5, with 4 bases in between. This CDR3 region has 10 residues. CDR1 and CDR2 from the germline V gene are SQVTM and ANQGSEA. The CDR3 DNA reads as TGCAGCGTTGAGAAGTATGGCTACACCTTC. It specifies CSVEKYGYTF.

This clonotype showed up many times. V is TRBV28 and J is TRBJ2-2; 7 bases line up with TRBD2. The CDR3 totals 17 residues. With 2 bases clipped from V and 6 bases from J, the junction kept 12 bases outside the gene matches. Germline CDR1 MDHEN, CDR2 SYDVKM. The CDR3 loop is CASSLGDYSLWAGELFF. For the CDR3, the DNA is TGTGCCAGCAGTTTAGGGGACTATAGTCTCTGGGCCGGGGAGCTGTTTTTT.

This clonotype was recorded at least ten times. V is TRBV6-5 and J is TRBJ1-1, with 10 bases that match TRBD1. The CDR3 extends over 17 amino acids. V trimming: 4 bases; J trimming: 5 bases; junction bases outside the gene matches: 13. Germline V gives CDR1 MNHEY, CDR2 SVGAGI. CDR3 sequence: CASSLGGQGRARTEAFF. CDR3 in DNA: TGTGCCAGCAGTTTAGGGGGACAGGGGAGAGCGAGGACTGAAGCTTTCTTT.